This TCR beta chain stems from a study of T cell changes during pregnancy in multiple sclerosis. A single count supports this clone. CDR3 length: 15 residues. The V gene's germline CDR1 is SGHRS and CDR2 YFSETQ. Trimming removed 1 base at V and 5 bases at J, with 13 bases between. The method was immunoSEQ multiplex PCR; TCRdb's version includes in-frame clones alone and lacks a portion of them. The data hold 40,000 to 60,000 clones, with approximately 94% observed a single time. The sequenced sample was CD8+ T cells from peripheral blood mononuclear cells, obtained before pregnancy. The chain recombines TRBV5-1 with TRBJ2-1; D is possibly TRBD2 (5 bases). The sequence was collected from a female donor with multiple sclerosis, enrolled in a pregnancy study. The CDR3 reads CASSLTAVLNNEQFF. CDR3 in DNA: TGCGCCAGCAGCTTGACAGCGGTCCTTAACAATGAGCAGTTCTTC.